Listed here are 30 T cell receptor beta chains from one sample, sequenced in a study of early T cells in non-severe SARS-CoV-2 infection. A single record per CDR3 protein comes from TCRdb applying MiXCR to the 5' RACE reads. Of about 25,000 distinct CDR3 sequences detected, around 4% appear once; the ten largest clones hold around a sixth. Material for sequencing was whole blood. The receptors here all came from an adult who was a healthcare worker with PCR-confirmed SARS-CoV-2 infection or an uninfected control (not recorded which).

This clonotype was recorded many times. The genes are TRBV28 and TRBJ1-1; D unresolved. The CDR3 sequence is 12 residues long. Trimming pared 1 base from V and 11 bases from J, leaving 11 bases between. Germline CDR1 MDHEN, CDR2 SYDVKM. CDR3 bases: TGTGCCAGCAGTTTATCGTACTATGGGGCTTTCTTT. Its translation is CASSLSYYGAFF.

This clonotype was counted at least ten times. This sequence joins TRBV29-1 and TRBJ1-5; D gene uncertain. Deletions cut 6 bases from V and 5 bases from J, with 14 bases between. CDR3 length: 13 residues. CDR1 is SQVTM and CDR2 is ANQGSEA in the germline V gene. The CDR3 protein is CSVAGSMDQPQHF. CDR3 coding DNA: TGCAGCGTCGCGGGCAGCATGGATCAGCCCCAGCATTTT.

This chain links TRBV7-9 with TRBJ2-2; D may match TRBD1 or TRBD2 (5 bases each). The V end lost 8 bases, the J end lost 1 base, and 29 bases lay between the germline ends. The CDR3 runs 20 residues. The germline V gene has CDR1 SEHNR and CDR2 FQNEAQ (reference sequence). CDR3 sequence (DNA): TGTGCCAGCTTCCCACCCAATCCCGCCGGGGCAGCCTTGAACACCGGGGAGCTGTTTTTT. This encodes CASFPPNPAGAALNTGELFF.

This clonotype appeared a few times. The CDR3 region has the DNA TGTGCCAGCAGTTTGGTAGGGACAGCAAAGACCAATGAGCAGTTCTTC. Its protein product is CASSLVGTAKTNEQFF. The rearrangement links TRBV12-3 or TRBV12-4 to TRBJ2-1; the match to TRBD1 covers 7 bases. Trimming took 3 bases from V and 6 from J; bases not matched to a gene: 11. The CDR3 contains 16 residues.

This clonotype was seen repeatedly, ten times or more. V usage is TRBV6-5 and J usage is TRBJ1-1; D gene ambiguous. Germline V gene sequence: CDR1 MNHEY, CDR2 SVGAGI. Trimming pared 4 bases from V and 7 bases from J, leaving 10 bases between. The CDR3 is 12 amino acids. CDR3 loop: CASSSPAREAFF. The CDR3 bases are TGTGCCAGCAGTTCCCCGGCCCGTGAAGCTTTCTTT.

In this sample, this clonotype turned up many times. The genes are TRBV28 and TRBJ2-5, with TRBD1 matching over 10 bases. The CDR3 contains 14 residues. Germline trimming cut 6 bases from V and 5 bases from J; bases unmatched to any gene: 6. Germline CDR1 and CDR2: MDHEN and SYDVKM. The CDR3 sequence: CASRGDRGFETQYF. Here the CDR3 DNA reads TGTGCCAGCAGAGGGGACAGGGGATTCGAGACCCAGTACTTC. Looking up the rest from reference TRBV28 and TRBJ2-5 gives the full variable domain: DVKVTQSSRYLVKRTGEKVFLECVQDMDHENMFWYRQDPGLGLRLIYFSYDVKMKEKGDIPEGYSVSREKKERFSLILESASTNQTSMYLCASRGDRGFETQYFGPGTRLLVL.

In its sample, this clonotype was seen many times. The chain recombines TRBV24-1 with TRBJ2-7; D remains ambiguous. This CDR3 has 13 residues. CDR1 is KGHDR and CDR2 is SFDVKD in the germline V gene. V was clipped by 3 bases and J by 6 bases, with 11 bases between them. CDR3 nucleotide sequence: TGTGCCACCAGTGATCGCGGAGTCGCCGAGCAGTACTTC. Translation gives CATSDRGVAEQYF.

This clonotype was picked up many times. The chain is built from TRBV6-2 or TRBV6-3 and TRBJ2-5; 8 nucleotides line up with TRBD2. CDR3 length equals 15 residues. The V and J ends lost 10 bases and 7 bases, in that order; junction bases with no gene match: 17. The germline V gene encodes CDR1 MNHEY and CDR2 SVGEGT. Written as DNA, the CDR3 is TGTGCCACCACCCCTCGAGGGGCCGCGGGGGGGACCCAGTACTTC. It specifies CATTPRGAAGGTQYF.

This clonotype appeared many times. The gene calls are TRBV11-2 and TRBJ2-3; D gene uncertain. Germline-derived CDR1 and CDR2 are SGHAT and FQNNGV. This CDR3 has 13 residues. Trimming shortened V by 5 bases and J by 1 base, and 7 bases separated the two germline ends. The CDR3 coding sequence is TGTGCCAGCAGCCAACTGGGCACAGATACGCAGTATTTT. Protein product: CASSQLGTDTQYF.

This clonotype appeared many times. The V gene is TRBV19, the J gene TRBJ2-2, with D perhaps given as TRBD1 or TRBD2 (5 bases each). This CDR3 has 11 amino acids. V was shortened by 7 bases and J by 9 bases, with 9 bases between the two germline ends. CDR1 is LNHDA, CDR2 SQIVND, per germline (reference sequence). CDR3 amino acids: CASTEGRELFF. The CDR3 DNA is TGTGCCAGTACCGAGGGGAGGGAGCTGTTTTTT.

In this sample, this clonotype turned up a few times. The rearrangement joins TRBV7-2 to TRBJ2-2, with D maybe TRBD2 (6 bases). Germline assignment: CDR1 SGHTA and CDR2 FQGNSA. V gave up 4 bases and J gave up 3 bases, with 9 bases separating them. The CDR3 is 14 residues long. CDR3: CASSWGTYTGELFF. DNA for the CDR3: TGTGCCAGCAGCTGGGGGACTTACACCGGGGAGCTGTTTTTT.

This clonotype was detected ten times or more. The chain uses TRBV5-1 and TRBJ2-1; D not certain. The CDR3 runs to 14 residues. Germline assignment: CDR1 SGHRS and CDR2 YFSETQ. Trimming stripped 0 bases from V and 6 bases from J, with 10 bases between. The DNA of the CDR3 is TGCGCCAGCAGCTTGGGGGGTTCCATCAATGAGCAGTTCTTC. It is translated as CASSLGGSINEQFF.

By share, this clonotype counts as medium-sized. V usage is TRBV20-1 and J usage is TRBJ1-2; 7 nucleotides line up with TRBD1. Per the germline V gene, CDR1 is DFQATT and CDR2 is SNEGSKA (reference sequence). The junction had 4 bases not matched to a gene; V was cut back by 4 bases and J by 8 bases. This CDR3 is 11 amino acids long. This chain's CDR3 is CSAKVGGGYTF. The CDR3 DNA reads TGCAGTGCTAAAGTAGGGGGCGGCTACACCTTC.

This clonotype was seen more than once but under ten times. This sequence joins TRBV6-5 and TRBJ1-1; unclear D gene. The CDR3 has 13 amino acids. Trimming removed 1 base from V and 1 base from J, with 4 bases in between. The V gene's germline CDR1 is MNHEY and CDR2 SVGAGI. CDR3 amino acids: CASSYWGNTEAFF. DNA for the CDR3: TGTGCCAGCAGTTACTGGGGGAACACTGAAGCTTTCTTT.

This clonotype appeared many times. This chain connects TRBV20-1 to TRBJ2-7; 10 bases line up with TRBD1. This CDR3 has 13 amino acids. V trimming: 6 bases; J trimming: 7 bases; junction bases outside the gene matches: 9. Germline V gives CDR1 DFQATT, CDR2 SNEGSKA (reference sequence). The CDR3 region has the DNA TGCAGTGCCCAAGACAGGGGGCAAGGAGAGCAGTACTTC. Protein product: CSAQDRGQGEQYF.

This clonotype showed up just a few times. The rearrangement joins TRBV28 to TRBJ1-4, with 8 bases identical to TRBD1. Germline values: CDR1 MDHEN, CDR2 SYDVKM. There are 14 residues in the CDR3. Germline trimming cut 5 bases from V and 11 bases from J; bases unmatched to any gene: 10. In DNA, the CDR3 is TGTGCCAGCAGTGAGGACAGGGCGGGTGCGAAACTGTTTTTT. Its translation: CASSEDRAGAKLFF.

This clonotype came up many times. The chain carries TRBV6-5 and TRBJ1-2; D gene unclear. This CDR3 is built from 14 residues. With 6 bases removed from V and 5 bases from J, the gap between germline ends came to 16 bases. Germline CDR1 is MNHEY and CDR2 is SVGAGI. The CDR3 DNA reads TGTGCCAGCAGCCCCTATGGCCCCGAATATGGCTACACCTTC. This translates into CASSPYGPEYGYTF.

This clonotype was detected many times. The chain uses TRBV6-2 or TRBV6-3 and TRBJ1-5; the match to TRBD1 covers 11 bases. This CDR3 spans 17 amino acids. CDR1 and CDR2 (germline): MNHEY, SVGEGT. Germline trimming cut 3 bases from V and 2 bases from J; bases unmatched to any gene: 6. The CDR3 here is CASSYGDRGKGNQPQHF. The CDR3 DNA reads TGTGCCAGCAGTTATGGGGACAGGGGGAAGGGCAATCAGCCCCAGCATTTT.

This clonotype was seen at least ten times. The chain is built from TRBV20-1 and TRBJ1-5; D unclear. V lost 6 bases and J lost 1, with 7 bases in between. The CDR3 runs 12 residues. The germline V gene encodes CDR1 DFQATT and CDR2 SNEGSKA (reference sequence). CDR3 region: CSAARSNQPQHF. CDR3 in DNA: TGCAGTGCAGCTCGCAGCAATCAGCCCCAGCATTTT.

This clonotype showed up many times. The chain links TRBV5-1 to TRBJ2-7; TRBD2 aligns across 8 bases. CDR1 is SGHRS, CDR2 YFSETQ, per germline. The CDR3 contains 16 residues. After removal of 0 bases from V and 2 bases from J, the junction contained 7 bases not matched to a gene. The CDR3: CASSLATSDSTYEQYF. The CDR3 DNA reads as TGCGCCAGCAGCTTGGCGACTAGCGATTCCACCTACGAGCAGTACTTC.

This clonotype rates as medium-sized. The chain links TRBV4-3 to TRBJ1-2; D perhaps matches TRBD1 (5 bases). This CDR3 comprises 13 residues. Trimming pared 3 bases from V and 2 bases from J, leaving 7 bases between. Germline loops: CDR1 LGHNA, CDR2 YSLEER. In DNA, the CDR3 is TGCGCCAGCAGCCAGACAGACAACTATGGCTACACCTTC. It specifies CASSQTDNYGYTF.

This clonotype was observed at least ten times. V and J are TRBV5-4 and TRBJ1-1, with TRBD1 matching over 7 bases. The CDR3 spans 15 residues. J was trimmed by 5 bases and V by 4 bases; bases with no gene match: 11. From germline, CDR1 is SGHNT and CDR2 YYREEE (reference sequence). Here the CDR3 DNA reads TGTGCCAGCAGCCCCGACAGGGCGGGGGGGACTGAAGCTTTCTTT. This gives the protein CASSPDRAGGTEAFF.

This clonotype was detected a few times. The V gene is TRBV7-8, the J gene TRBJ1-1; D gene uncertain. The germline CDR1 and CDR2 sequences are SGHVS and FQNEAQ. V gave up 5 bases and J gave up 11 bases, with 12 bases separating them. The CDR3 is 11 amino acids. CDR3 DNA: TGTGCCAGCAGCCTCGGACCTTTGGCTTTCTTT. This codes for CASSLGPLAFF.

This clonotype appeared many times. The CDR3 region has the DNA TGTGCCAGCAGTTTCAGGAAGAACACTGAAGCTTTCTTT. It yields the protein CASSFRKNTEAFF. V is TRBV6-5 and J is TRBJ1-1, with no clear D. The CDR3 is 13 amino acids. Trimming removed 4 bases from V and 1 base from J, with 7 bases in between. CDR1 is MNHEY and CDR2 is SVGAGI in the germline V gene.

This clonotype was counted at least ten times. The V call is TRBV3-1, the J call TRBJ1-2, with 7 bases matching TRBD1. Germline loops: CDR1 LGHDT, CDR2 YNNKEL (reference sequence). The CDR3 spans 13 residues. Trimming at V came to 1 base and at J to 7 bases, leaving 3 bases not matched to a gene. Here the CDR3 reads CASSQVQGGGYTF. CDR3 DNA sequence: TGTGCCAGCAGCCAAGTGCAGGGGGGTGGCTACACCTTC.

This clonotype was recorded at least ten times. This chain uses TRBV6-1 with TRBJ2-1; tentatively, D is TRBD2 (6 bases). The ends were cut back, 1 base at V and 8 bases at J, with 18 bases in the middle. Per the germline V gene, CDR1 is MNHNS and CDR2 is SASEGT. The CDR3 has 16 amino acids. Here the CDR3 DNA reads TGTGCCAGCAGTGAAGACGTGGCGGGAAGCCCCGATGAGCAGTTCTTC. Encoded protein: CASSEDVAGSPDEQFF.

This clonotype was recorded many times. This rearrangement joins TRBV20-1 to TRBJ2-4; 10 bases fit TRBD2. CDR3 length equals 17 residues. Germline CDR1 and CDR2: DFQATT and SNEGSKA (reference sequence). Trimming removed 1 base from V and 2 bases from J; junction bases left unmatched: 8. CDR3 nucleotide sequence: TGCAGTGCTAGAGCTCCTAGCGGGGGTAGCTCCAAAAACATTCAGTACTTC. It yields the protein CSARAPSGGSSKNIQYF.

Only one count was recorded for this clonotype. The chain joins TRBV6-5 to TRBJ2-7; possibly TRBD1 for D (6 bases). The CDR3 spans 14 residues. The V end lost 4 bases, the J end lost 2 bases, and 12 bases lay between the germline ends. Germline CDR1 and CDR2: MNHEY and SVGAGI. CDR3 sequence: CASSFSRTAYEQYF. In DNA, the CDR3 is TGTGCCAGCAGTTTCTCCCGGACAGCCTACGAGCAGTACTTC.

The sample holds many counts of this clonotype. The chain uses TRBV6-4 and TRBJ2-1, with 10 bases lining up with TRBD2. With V trimmed by 2 bases and J by 5 bases, 3 bases remained unmatched. The CDR3 sequence is 15 residues long. Germline V gene lookup returns CDR1 MRHNA and CDR2 SNTAGT. The CDR3: CASSDGLAGDNEQFF. DNA for the CDR3: TGTGCCAGCAGTGACGGGCTAGCGGGAGACAATGAGCAGTTCTTC.

A few counts support this clonotype. This chain joins TRBV7-2 and TRBJ2-1; D ambiguous. Trimming removed 8 bases at V and 9 bases at J, with 17 bases between. Germline lookup yields CDR1 SGHTA and CDR2 FQGNSA. The CDR3 is 13 amino acids. CDR3 residues: CASRAGYAGEQFF. The CDR3 DNA follows: TGTGCCAGCCGGGCTGGGTATGCTGGTGAGCAGTTCTTC.